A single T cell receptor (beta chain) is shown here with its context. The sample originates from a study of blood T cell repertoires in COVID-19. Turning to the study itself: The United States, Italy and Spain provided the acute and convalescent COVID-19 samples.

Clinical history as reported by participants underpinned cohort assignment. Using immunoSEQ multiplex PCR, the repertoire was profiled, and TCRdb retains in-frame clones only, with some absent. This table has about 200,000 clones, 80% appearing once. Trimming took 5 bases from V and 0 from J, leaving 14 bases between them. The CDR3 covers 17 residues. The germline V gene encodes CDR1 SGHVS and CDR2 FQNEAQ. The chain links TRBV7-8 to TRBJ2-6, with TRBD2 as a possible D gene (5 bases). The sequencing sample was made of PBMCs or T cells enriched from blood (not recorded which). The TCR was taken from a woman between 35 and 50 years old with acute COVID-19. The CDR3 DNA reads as TGTGCCAGCAGCCCTCCCCGGACTTTCTCTGGGGCCAACGTCCTGACTTTC. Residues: CASSPPRTFSGANVLTF.